The 7 T cell receptor beta chains given below trace back to one sample, sequenced in a study of blood T cell repertoires in COVID-19. The assay was immunoSEQ multiplex PCR, and TCRdb's table has in-frame clones only and misses some. The profile covers around 70,000 clones, with less than 85% appearing a single time and about 7% taken by the ten largest. Source material: peripheral blood. The receptors here all came from a man aged 55 to 70 with acute or convalescent COVID-19.

The count of this clone is one. This chain uses TRBV25-1 with TRBJ1-2, with D unclear. This CDR3 comprises 15 residues. Trimming removed 1 base from V and 5 bases from J, with 14 bases in between. The germline CDR1 and CDR2 sequences are MGHDK and SYGVNS. Here the CDR3 reads CASSEFDQEAYGYTF. CDR3 bases: TGTGCCAGCAGTGAATTCGACCAGGAGGCTTATGGCTACACCTTC.

The chain carries TRBV4-1 and TRBJ2-3; the D gene is possibly TRBD2 (6 bases). The CDR3 has 17 residues. Per the germline V gene, CDR1 is MGHRA and CDR2 is YSYEKL. With 0 bases removed from V and 4 bases from J, the gap between germline ends came to 17 bases. In DNA, the CDR3 is TGCGCCAGCAGCCAAGATTGGCTAGCGAACGAGGCAGATACGCAGTATTTT. Translation gives CASSQDWLANEADTQYF.

The gene calls are TRBV24-1 and TRBJ2-5, with 11 bases fitting TRBD2. There are 15 residues in the CDR3. The V gene's germline CDR1 is KGHDR and CDR2 SFDVKD. Trimming removed 8 bases from V and 9 bases from J; junction bases left unmatched: 13. In nucleotides, the CDR3 is TGTGCCACCAAAACTAGCGGGGGCCAGGGAGGTCCCCAGTACTTC. It is translated as CATKTSGGQGGPQYF.

The chain employs TRBV4-3 and TRBJ1-2, with a tentative D call TRBD1 (5 bases). The CDR3 sequence is 15 residues long. From germline, CDR1 is LGHNA and CDR2 YSLEER. The ends were cut back, 1 base at V and 5 bases at J, with 14 bases in the middle. The CDR3 DNA is TGCGCCAGCAGCCAAGGGCCCGGGGGAGGGTATGGCTACACCTTC. Translating gives CASSQGPGGGYGYTF.

The V call is TRBV5-1, the J call TRBJ1-2; TRBD1 agrees at 8 bases. Trimming removed 5 bases from V and 4 bases from J; junction bases left unmatched: 10. In germline, CDR1 is SGHRS, CDR2 YFSETQ. The CDR3 consists of 15 residues. In DNA form, the CDR3 reads TGCGCCAGCAGTCCGCCGACAGGGGAGGGCTATGGCTACACCTTC. As protein: CASSPPTGEGYGYTF.

The chain couples TRBV12-3 or TRBV12-4 to TRBJ1-6, with 10 bases matching TRBD1. The V and J ends lost 6 bases and 9 bases, in that order; junction bases with no gene match: 2. This CDR3 has 13 residues. The chain's CDR3 is CASRRQGASPLHF. CDR3 bases: TGTGCCAGCAGAAGACAGGGGGCTTCACCCCTCCACTTT.

This chain links TRBV3-1 (or the pseudogene TRBV3-2) with TRBJ1-1, with a tentative D call TRBD1 (5 bases). The CDR3 loop spans 16 amino acids. CDR1 LGHDT and CDR2 YNNKEL come from the germline V gene (reference sequence). Trimming left V 2 bases short and J 3 bases short, with 16 bases between. This CDR3 is CASSQRGQIKDTEAFF. CDR3 nucleotide sequence: TGTGCCAGCAGCCAAAGGGGCCAGATAAAGGACACTGAAGCTTTCTTT.